The rows below give T cell receptor beta chains drawn from one sample of a study of early T cells in non-severe SARS-CoV-2 infection. TCRdb independently ran MiXCR on the 5' RACE reads; one entry per CDR3 protein. The sample consists of under 50,000 distinct CDR3 sequences, 5.5% to 6.5% of them appearing once. Specimen: whole blood. These TCRs come from an adult who was a healthcare worker with PCR-confirmed SARS-CoV-2 infection or an uninfected control (not recorded which). CDR3s leave out the opening cysteine and the closing phenylalanine or tryptophan. A D gene is named only where the DNA matches it firmly. Clone size is shown for a subset of rows, as once, few, many or a class of expanded clone.

cdr3_aa: ASSQFSSRDSGELF; v_call: TRBV3-1; d_call: -; clone_size: few; j_call: TRBJ2-2
cdr3_aa: ASSLAPLGGGEETQY; v_call: TRBV5-1; d_call: -; clone_size: few; j_call: TRBJ2-5
cdr3_aa: ASSPGQGSDNEQF; v_call: TRBV18; d_call: TRBD1; clone_size: many; j_call: TRBJ2-1
cdr3_aa: ASSPGGNLQF; v_call: TRBV5-1; d_call: TRBD2; clone_size: many; j_call: TRBJ2-1
cdr3_aa: ASSLNSGYT; v_call: TRBV7-9; d_call: -; clone_size: many; j_call: TRBJ1-2
cdr3_aa: ASILGGNYNEQF; v_call: TRBV12-3/TRBV12-4; d_call: TRBD1; clone_size: -; j_call: TRBJ2-1
cdr3_aa: ASNGRGGHETQY; v_call: TRBV2; d_call: TRBD2; clone_size: few; j_call: TRBJ2-5
cdr3_aa: ASSLGGQIREKLF; v_call: TRBV7-2; d_call: -; clone_size: many; j_call: TRBJ1-4
cdr3_aa: ASSARTTPYEQY; v_call: TRBV6-2/TRBV6-3; d_call: -; clone_size: few; j_call: TRBJ2-7
cdr3_aa: ASGPKTGLIHGYT; v_call: TRBV12-5; d_call: TRBD1; clone_size: many; j_call: TRBJ1-2
cdr3_aa: ASSWDILSGANVLT; v_call: TRBV5-1; d_call: -; clone_size: -; j_call: TRBJ2-6
cdr3_aa: ASSPMTGYGYT; v_call: TRBV9; d_call: -; clone_size: many; j_call: TRBJ1-2
cdr3_aa: ASSSGSGIYGYT; v_call: TRBV28; d_call: -; clone_size: many; j_call: TRBJ1-2
cdr3_aa: ASSFPRQGSPDTQY; v_call: TRBV7-2; d_call: TRBD1; clone_size: many; j_call: TRBJ2-3
cdr3_aa: ASRLRLAQGSNQPQH; v_call: TRBV28; d_call: -; clone_size: -; j_call: TRBJ1-5
cdr3_aa: ASSLQALNTEAF; v_call: TRBV7-2; d_call: -; clone_size: many; j_call: TRBJ1-1
cdr3_aa: ASSSSSSSYNEQF; v_call: TRBV5-1; d_call: -; clone_size: few; j_call: TRBJ2-1
cdr3_aa: ASSPTPTTSGRGNEQF; v_call: TRBV5-1; d_call: TRBD2; clone_size: many; j_call: TRBJ2-1
cdr3_aa: ASSLAGTGAPYEQY; v_call: TRBV7-2; d_call: TRBD1; clone_size: few; j_call: TRBJ2-7
cdr3_aa: ASSLVGGPGGTGELF; v_call: TRBV7-9; d_call: TRBD1; clone_size: many; j_call: TRBJ2-2
cdr3_aa: SARDGGVQETQY; v_call: TRBV20-1; d_call: TRBD2; clone_size: many; j_call: TRBJ2-5
cdr3_aa: SVLGGDTIY; v_call: TRBV29-1; d_call: -; clone_size: many; j_call: TRBJ1-3
cdr3_aa: ASSLDRPQPQH; v_call: TRBV11-2; d_call: -; clone_size: few; j_call: TRBJ1-5
cdr3_aa: ASSFRSGGARDPQPQH; v_call: TRBV27; d_call: TRBD1; clone_size: many; j_call: TRBJ1-5
cdr3_aa: ASSREAPISYEQY; v_call: TRBV3-1; d_call: -; clone_size: few; j_call: TRBJ2-7
cdr3_aa: ASSQTKQAYSGNTIY; v_call: TRBV3-1; d_call: -; clone_size: many; j_call: TRBJ1-3
cdr3_aa: SFRGAYEQY; v_call: TRBV29-1; d_call: TRBD2; clone_size: few; j_call: TRBJ2-7
cdr3_aa: SARPLAGSYNEQF; v_call: TRBV20-1; d_call: TRBD2; clone_size: few; j_call: TRBJ2-1
cdr3_aa: ASSQDPQGYTEAF; v_call: TRBV4-3; d_call: -; clone_size: many; j_call: TRBJ1-1
cdr3_aa: ASSSKGTNTEAF; v_call: TRBV5-1; d_call: -; clone_size: many; j_call: TRBJ1-1
cdr3_aa: ASSPGQAYEQY; v_call: TRBV19; d_call: TRBD1; clone_size: many; j_call: TRBJ2-7
cdr3_aa: ASSPKRQGIYEQY; v_call: TRBV5-1; d_call: TRBD1; clone_size: many; j_call: TRBJ2-7
cdr3_aa: ASSSGLIFYEQY; v_call: TRBV7-2; d_call: -; clone_size: many; j_call: TRBJ2-7
cdr3_aa: ASRRGGQGETQY; v_call: TRBV7-2; d_call: TRBD1; clone_size: many; j_call: TRBJ2-5
cdr3_aa: SGLSHEQF; v_call: TRBV29-1; d_call: -; clone_size: -; j_call: TRBJ2-1
cdr3_aa: SVRTGLSEAF; v_call: TRBV29-1; d_call: TRBD1; clone_size: many; j_call: TRBJ1-1
cdr3_aa: ASSPPHRSYEQY; v_call: TRBV18; d_call: -; clone_size: many; j_call: TRBJ2-7
cdr3_aa: ASSPTSEAE; v_call: TRBV7-3; d_call: -; clone_size: many; j_call: TRBJ2-7
cdr3_aa: ASSPLPREAAQY; v_call: TRBV6-6; d_call: -; clone_size: few; j_call: TRBJ2-3
cdr3_aa: SAQGGTGIEAF; v_call: TRBV20-1; d_call: TRBD1; clone_size: many; j_call: TRBJ1-1
cdr3_aa: ASSIPYPTESYGYT; v_call: TRBV19; d_call: -; clone_size: many; j_call: TRBJ1-2
cdr3_aa: SARESQRGLREQY; v_call: TRBV20-1; d_call: TRBD2; clone_size: few; j_call: TRBJ2-7
cdr3_aa: ASGDRGRNTGELF; v_call: TRBV9; d_call: TRBD1; clone_size: many; j_call: TRBJ2-2
cdr3_aa: ASSNQRDTEAF; v_call: TRBV11-2; d_call: -; clone_size: many; j_call: TRBJ1-1
cdr3_aa: ASSTGTTRHEQF; v_call: TRBV6-2/TRBV6-3; d_call: -; clone_size: -; j_call: TRBJ2-1
cdr3_aa: SVEDRAGGSYEQY; v_call: TRBV29-1; d_call: -; clone_size: few; j_call: TRBJ2-7
cdr3_aa: ASSLYGTPHPNYEQY; v_call: TRBV27; d_call: -; clone_size: few; j_call: TRBJ2-7
cdr3_aa: ASWGQENTGELF; v_call: TRBV2; d_call: TRBD1; clone_size: few; j_call: TRBJ2-2
cdr3_aa: SVGASWQETQY; v_call: TRBV29-1; d_call: -; clone_size: few; j_call: TRBJ2-5
cdr3_aa: ASSLATFGANVLT; v_call: TRBV5-6; d_call: -; clone_size: many; j_call: TRBJ2-6
cdr3_aa: ASSFSYLHLRRSPLH; v_call: TRBV11-2; d_call: -; clone_size: many; j_call: TRBJ1-6
cdr3_aa: ASSQGVTGASTDTQY; v_call: TRBV4-1; d_call: -; clone_size: once; j_call: TRBJ2-3
cdr3_aa: ASSLPRGGTGELF; v_call: TRBV7-6; d_call: -; clone_size: many; j_call: TRBJ2-2
cdr3_aa: SVDEFSPSEQF; v_call: TRBV29-1; d_call: -; clone_size: many; j_call: TRBJ2-1
cdr3_aa: AWRVDRVHEQY; v_call: TRBV30; d_call: TRBD1; clone_size: many; j_call: TRBJ2-7
cdr3_aa: ASSEAKGDTQY; v_call: TRBV2; d_call: -; clone_size: -; j_call: TRBJ2-3
cdr3_aa: ASSQVSGGLKETQY; v_call: TRBV14; d_call: TRBD2; clone_size: many; j_call: TRBJ2-5